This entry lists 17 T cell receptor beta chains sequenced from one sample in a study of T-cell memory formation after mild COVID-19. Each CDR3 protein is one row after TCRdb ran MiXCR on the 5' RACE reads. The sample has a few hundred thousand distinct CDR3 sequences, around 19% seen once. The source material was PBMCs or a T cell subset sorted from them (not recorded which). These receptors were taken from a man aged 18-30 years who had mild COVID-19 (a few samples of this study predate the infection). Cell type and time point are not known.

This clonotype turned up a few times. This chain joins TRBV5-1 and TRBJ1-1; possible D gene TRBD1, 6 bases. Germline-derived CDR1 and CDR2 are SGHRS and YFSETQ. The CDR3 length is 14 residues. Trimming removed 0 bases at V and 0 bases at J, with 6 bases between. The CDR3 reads CASSLGQVNTEAFF. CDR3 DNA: TGCGCCAGCAGCTTGGGACAGGTGAACACTGAAGCTTTCTTT.

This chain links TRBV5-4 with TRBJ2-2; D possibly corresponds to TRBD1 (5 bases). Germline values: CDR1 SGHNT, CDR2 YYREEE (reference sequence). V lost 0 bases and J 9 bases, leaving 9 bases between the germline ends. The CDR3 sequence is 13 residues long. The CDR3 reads CASSLGGNRELFF. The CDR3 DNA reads TGTGCCAGCAGCTTGGGGGGCAACCGGGAGCTGTTTTTT.

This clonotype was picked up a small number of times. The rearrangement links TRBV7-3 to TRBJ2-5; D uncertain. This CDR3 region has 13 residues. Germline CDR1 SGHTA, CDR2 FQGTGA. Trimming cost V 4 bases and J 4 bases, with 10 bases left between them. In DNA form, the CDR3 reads TGTGCCAGCAGCTCGGACGGCGGAGAGACCCAGTACTTC. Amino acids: CASSSDGGETQYF.

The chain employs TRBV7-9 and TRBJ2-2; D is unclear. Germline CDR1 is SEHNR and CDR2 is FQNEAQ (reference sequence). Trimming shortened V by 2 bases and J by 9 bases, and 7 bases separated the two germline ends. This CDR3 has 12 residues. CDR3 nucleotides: TGTGCCAGCAGCTTATTTGGGTGGGAGCTGTTTTTT. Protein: CASSLFGWELFF.

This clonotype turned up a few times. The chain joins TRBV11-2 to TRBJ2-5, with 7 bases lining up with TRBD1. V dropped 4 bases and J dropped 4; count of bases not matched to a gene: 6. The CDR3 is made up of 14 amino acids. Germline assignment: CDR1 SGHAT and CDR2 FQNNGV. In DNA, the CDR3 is TGTGCCAGCAGCTATCAACAGGGGCGAGAGACCCAGTACTTC. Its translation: CASSYQQGRETQYF.

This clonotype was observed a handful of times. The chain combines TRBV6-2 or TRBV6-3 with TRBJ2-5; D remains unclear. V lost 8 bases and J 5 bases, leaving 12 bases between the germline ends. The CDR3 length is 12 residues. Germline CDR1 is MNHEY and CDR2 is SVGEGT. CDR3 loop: CASSATHETQYF. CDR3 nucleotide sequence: TGTGCCAGCTCCGCTACGCATGAGACCCAGTACTTC.

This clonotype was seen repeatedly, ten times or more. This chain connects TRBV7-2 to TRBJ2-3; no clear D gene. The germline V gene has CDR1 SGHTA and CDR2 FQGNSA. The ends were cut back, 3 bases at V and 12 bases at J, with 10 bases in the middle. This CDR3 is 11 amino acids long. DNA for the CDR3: TGTGCCAGCAGCTTCCAGGACCTTCAGTATTTT. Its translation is CASSFQDLQYF.

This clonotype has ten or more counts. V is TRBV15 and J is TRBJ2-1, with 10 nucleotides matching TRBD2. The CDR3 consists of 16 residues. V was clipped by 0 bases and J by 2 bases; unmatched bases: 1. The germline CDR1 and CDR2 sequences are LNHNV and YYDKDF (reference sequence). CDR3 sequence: CATSRESGGAYNEQFF. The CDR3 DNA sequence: TGTGCCACCAGCAGAGAGAGCGGGGGGGCCTACAATGAGCAGTTCTTC.

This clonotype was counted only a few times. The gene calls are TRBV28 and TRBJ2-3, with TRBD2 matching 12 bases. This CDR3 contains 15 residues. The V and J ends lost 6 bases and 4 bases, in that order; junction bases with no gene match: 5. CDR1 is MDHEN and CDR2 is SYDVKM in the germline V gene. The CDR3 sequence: CASSLGLAGPDTQYF. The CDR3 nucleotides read TGTGCCAGCAGCCTCGGACTAGCGGGACCAGATACGCAGTATTTT.

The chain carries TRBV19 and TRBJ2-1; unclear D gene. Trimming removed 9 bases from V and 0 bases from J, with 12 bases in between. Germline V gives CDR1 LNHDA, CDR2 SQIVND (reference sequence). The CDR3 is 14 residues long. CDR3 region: CASSTVSSYNEQFF. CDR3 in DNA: TGTGCCAGCTCGACGGTGAGCTCCTACAATGAGCAGTTCTTC.

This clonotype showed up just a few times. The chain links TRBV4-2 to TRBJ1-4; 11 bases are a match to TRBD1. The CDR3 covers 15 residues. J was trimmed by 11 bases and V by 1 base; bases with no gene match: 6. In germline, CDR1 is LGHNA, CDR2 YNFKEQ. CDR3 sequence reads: CASSQVGQGARKLFF. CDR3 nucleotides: TGTGCCAGCAGCCAAGTCGGACAGGGGGCGAGGAAACTGTTTTTT.

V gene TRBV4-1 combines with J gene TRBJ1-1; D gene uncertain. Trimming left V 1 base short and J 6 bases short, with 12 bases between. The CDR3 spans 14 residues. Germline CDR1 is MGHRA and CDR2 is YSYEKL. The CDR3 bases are TGCGCCAGCAGCCAAGTATTTAGGCGGCCTGAAGCTTTCTTT. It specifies CASSQVFRRPEAFF.

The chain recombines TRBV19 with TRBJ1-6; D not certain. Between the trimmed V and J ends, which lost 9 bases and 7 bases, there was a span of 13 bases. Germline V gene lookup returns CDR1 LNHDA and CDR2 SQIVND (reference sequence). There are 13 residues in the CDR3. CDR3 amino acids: CASLSDRNSPLHF. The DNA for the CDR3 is TGTGCCAGCCTTTCGGACCGAAATTCACCCCTCCACTTT.

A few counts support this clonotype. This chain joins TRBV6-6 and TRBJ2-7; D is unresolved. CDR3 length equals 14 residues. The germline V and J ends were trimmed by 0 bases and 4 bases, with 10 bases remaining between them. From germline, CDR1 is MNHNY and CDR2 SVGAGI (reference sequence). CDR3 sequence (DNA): TGTGCCAGCAGTTACTCAATGGCGCGGTACGAGCAGTACGTC. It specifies CASSYSMARYEQYV.

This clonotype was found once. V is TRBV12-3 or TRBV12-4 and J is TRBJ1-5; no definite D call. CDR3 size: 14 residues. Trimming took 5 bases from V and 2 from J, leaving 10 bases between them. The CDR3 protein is CASSTSGGNQPQHF. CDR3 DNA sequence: TGTGCCAGCAGTACATCCGGGGGCAATCAGCCCCAGCATTTT.

CDR3 nucleotide sequence: TGTGCCAGCAGCTTATTAAGGGCCGACGAGCAGTACTTC. It specifies CASSLLRADEQYF. The chain links TRBV7-6 to TRBJ2-7, with D uncertain. The CDR3 runs 13 residues. With 2 bases removed from V and 5 bases from J, the gap between germline ends came to 10 bases. Per germline, CDR1 SGHVS and CDR2 FNYEAQ.

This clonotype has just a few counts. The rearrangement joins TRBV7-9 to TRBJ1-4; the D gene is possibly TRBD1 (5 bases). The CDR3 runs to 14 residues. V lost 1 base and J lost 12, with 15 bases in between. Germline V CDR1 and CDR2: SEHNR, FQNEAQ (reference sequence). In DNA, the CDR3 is TGTGCCAGCAGCTTAGAACCGACGGGGCGGGAACTGTTTTTT. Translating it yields CASSLEPTGRELFF.